These 23 T cell receptor beta chains originate from one sample sequenced in a study of T cell responses to AZD1222 COVID-19 vaccine. Sequenced by immunoSEQ multiplex PCR; TCRdb stores in-frame clones only, minus some. The profile shows about 190,000 clones, 85% to 95% of them singletons. Sequences were derived from peripheral blood, sampled on day 0 of AZD1222 vaccination. Every receptor here comes from an adult in good health.

CDR3 nucleotides: TGTGCCAGCAGTGACTGGGACAGTATGAACACTGAAGCTTTCTTT. Translation: CASSDWDSMNTEAFF. The V and J genes are TRBV6-2 or TRBV6-3 and TRBJ1-1; 7 nucleotides align to TRBD1. V lost 5 bases and J lost 0; bases outside the gene matches: 6. This CDR3 region has 15 residues. Germline values: CDR1 MNHEY, CDR2 SVGEGT.

V usage is TRBV2 and J usage is TRBJ2-7, with D maybe TRBD2 (7 bases). Trimming took 3 bases from V and 2 from J, leaving 14 bases between them. The CDR3 loop spans 15 amino acids. Per the germline V gene, CDR1 is SNHLY and CDR2 is FYNNEI. The CDR3: CASSELAGAPYEQYF. Here the CDR3 DNA reads TGTGCCAGCAGTGAGTTGGCGGGGGCCCCCTACGAGCAGTACTTC.

The chain employs TRBV7-9 and TRBJ1-2; 7 bases align to TRBD1. Looked up from germline, CDR1 is SEHNR and CDR2 is FQNEAQ (reference sequence). This CDR3 is 15 amino acids long. Trimming took 4 bases from V and 3 from J; bases not matched to a gene: 8. In DNA, the CDR3 is TGTGCCAGCAGCTCCCGACAGGGCATAGACTATGGCTACACCTTC. It codes for CASSSRQGIDYGYTF.

CDR3 residues: CAIDPKRSGANVLTF. CDR3 nucleotide sequence: TGTGCCATTGATCCTAAGAGGTCTGGGGCCAACGTCCTGACTTTC. The chain is built from TRBV7-9 and TRBJ2-6; D call uncertain. Trimming took 10 bases from V and 1 from J, leaving 14 bases between them. The CDR3 is made up of 15 amino acids. Germline V gene sequence: CDR1 SEHNR, CDR2 FQNEAQ (reference sequence).

The V gene is TRBV6-5, the J gene TRBJ1-2; D is uncertain. Trimming took off 5 bases at V and 1 base at J, with 14 bases between the two ends. Germline-derived CDR1 and CDR2 are MNHEY and SVGAGI. The CDR3 contains 15 residues. CDR3 in amino acids: CASSRDTGFNYGYTF. The CDR3 DNA is TGTGCCAGCAGTCGAGACACTGGCTTTAACTATGGCTACACCTTC.

This clone has just one count. The rearrangement joins TRBV15 to TRBJ2-2; unclear D gene. Deletions cut 0 bases from V and 0 bases from J, with 11 bases between. Germline CDR1 reads LNHNV; CDR2 reads YYDKDF (reference sequence). This CDR3 region has 17 residues. The CDR3 here is CATSRDQGTANTGELFF. The CDR3 DNA follows: TGTGCCACCAGCAGAGATCAAGGCACGGCGAACACCGGGGAGCTGTTTTTT.

The CDR3 nucleotides read TGTGCCAGCAGCCTTGTTACAGGGCTTGAAGCTTTCTTT. It encodes CASSLVTGLEAFF. V and J are TRBV7-9 and TRBJ1-1; TRBD1 might be the D (6 bases). The germline CDR1 and CDR2 sequences are SEHNR and FQNEAQ (reference sequence). This CDR3 region has 13 residues. V gave up 5 bases and J gave up 7 bases, with 14 bases separating them.

This clone appeared a single time. The rearrangement links TRBV19 to TRBJ1-1; the D is unclear. Germline-derived CDR1 and CDR2 are LNHDA and SQIVND (reference sequence). The CDR3 length is 14 residues. Trimming removed 9 bases from V and 2 bases from J, with 16 bases in between. The CDR3 sequence: CASRESKLNTEAFF. The CDR3 nucleotides read TGTGCCAGCCGGGAATCGAAGCTTAACACTGAAGCTTTCTTT.

This rearrangement joins TRBV5-6 to TRBJ2-7; TRBD1 matches 8 bases. This CDR3 contains 14 residues. Trimming cost V 5 bases and J 1 base; bases outside gene matches: 5. CDR1 is SGHDT, CDR2 YYEEEE, per germline. The CDR3 loop is CASSLGQGSYEQYF. The CDR3 DNA reads TGTGCCAGCAGTCTCGGACAGGGTTCCTACGAGCAGTACTTC.

This clone was recorded a few times. V and J are TRBV28 and TRBJ1-4; TRBD1 aligns across 7 bases. V gave up 5 bases and J gave up 6 bases; unmatched junction bases: 6. Germline CDR1 and CDR2: MDHEN and SYDVKM. The CDR3 is made up of 14 amino acids. The CDR3: CASSQQGIDEKLFF. The DNA for the CDR3 is TGTGCCAGCAGTCAACAGGGGATTGATGAAAAACTGTTTTTT.

CDR3 sequence: CASSFLFLGVSTDTQYF. The CDR3 region has the DNA TGCGCCAGCAGCTTTCTCTTTTTAGGGGTTAGCACAGATACGCAGTATTTT. The chain joins TRBV5-1 to TRBJ2-3; D is perhaps TRBD1 (5 bases). The CDR3 is 17 residues long. Trimming pared 2 bases from V and 0 bases from J, leaving 16 bases between. Per the germline V gene, CDR1 is SGHRS and CDR2 is YFSETQ. The variable domain in full, completed from reference TRBV5-1 and TRBJ2-3, reads KAGVTQTPRYLIKTRGQQVTLSCSPISGHRSVSWYQQTPGQGLQFLFEYFSETQRNKGNFPGRFSGRQFSNSRSEMNVSTLELGDSALYLCASSFLFLGVSTDTQYFGPGTRLTVL.

The chain couples TRBV7-2 to TRBJ1-1; a possible D gene is TRBD1 (6 bases). Germline lookup yields CDR1 SGHTA and CDR2 FQGNSA. V shed 3 bases and J shed 2 bases, with 10 bases lying between them. This CDR3 has 14 residues. The chain's CDR3 is CASSFGTQNTEAFF. CDR3 nucleotide sequence: TGTGCCAGCAGCTTCGGGACACAAAACACTGAAGCTTTCTTT.

The rearrangement links TRBV9 to TRBJ1-2, with D possibly being TRBD1 (6 bases). V was clipped by 10 bases and J by 6 bases, with 19 bases between them. The germline gives CDR1 SGDLS, CDR2 YYNGEE. The CDR3 covers 13 residues. This chain's CDR3 is CARRGGGGDGYTF. CDR3 in DNA: TGTGCCCGCCGCGGGGGCGGGGGTGATGGCTACACCTTC.

J is TRBJ1-4 and V is TRBV9, with D possibly TRBD1 on 6 matching bases. The germline V and J ends were trimmed by 2 bases and 1 base, with 15 bases remaining between them. The CDR3 has 17 residues. The germline V gene has CDR1 SGDLS and CDR2 YYNGEE. The CDR3 region has the DNA TGTGCCAGCAGCGTCAACAGGGAGATACAAACTAATGAAAAACTGTTTTTT. Amino acids: CASSVNREIQTNEKLFF.

This clone has just one count. V is TRBV5-4 and J is TRBJ1-2, with 8 bases identical to TRBD1. Germline V CDR1 and CDR2: SGHNT, YYREEE (reference sequence). After removal of 6 bases from V and 4 bases from J, the junction contained 5 bases not matched to a gene. This CDR3 has 13 amino acids. The CDR3 spells CASTVDRVYGYTF. In nucleotides, the CDR3 is TGTGCCAGCACCGTGGACAGGGTCTATGGCTACACCTTC.

The chain combines TRBV29-1 with TRBJ1-1; D is unresolved. The CDR3 loop spans 10 amino acids. Trimming removed 7 bases at V and 3 bases at J, with 6 bases between. The V gene's germline CDR1 is SQVTM and CDR2 ANQGSEA. This CDR3 is CSAWDTEAFF. The CDR3 DNA follows: TGCAGCGCCTGGGACACTGAAGCTTTCTTT.

A single count supports this clone. The chain is built from TRBV4-1 and TRBJ2-2; no clear D gene. Germline CDR1 MGHRA, CDR2 YSYEKL. The V and J ends lost 8 bases and 6 bases respectively, with 10 bases between them. The CDR3 totals 12 residues. CDR3 DNA: TGCGCCAGCGCCCGGGCTGCCGGGGAGCTGTTTTTT. Translating it yields CASARAAGELFF.

The gene calls are TRBV28 and TRBJ1-5; D perhaps matches TRBD1 (5 bases). Germline lookup yields CDR1 MDHEN and CDR2 SYDVKM. The CDR3 sequence is 13 residues long. The ends were cut back, 7 bases at V and 6 bases at J, with 13 bases in the middle. The CDR3 coding sequence is TGTGCCAGCACCCAGGGCGGGGCTCAGCCCCAGCATTTT. Translated: CASTQGGAQPQHF.

This sequence joins TRBV18 and TRBJ1-6; possibly TRBD1 for D (5 bases). This CDR3 contains 12 residues. V shed 0 bases and J shed 15 bases, with 9 bases lying between them. Germline-derived CDR1 and CDR2 are KGHSH and LQKENI. DNA of the CDR3: TGTGCCAGCTCACCACCGTTCGGGGGCCTCCACTTT. Protein product: CASSPPFGGLHF.

The chain joins TRBV7-2 to TRBJ1-2, with 8 bases identical to TRBD1. The germline V gene encodes CDR1 SGHTA and CDR2 FQGNSA. The CDR3 is 14 residues long. V dropped 5 bases and J dropped 2; count of bases not matched to a gene: 4. For the CDR3, the DNA is TGTGCCAGCAGCCCACAGGGGGTCAACTATGGCTACACCTTC. Amino acids: CASSPQGVNYGYTF.

The chain has TRBV5-1 and TRBJ1-1, with TRBD1 matching over 7 bases. The CDR3 length is 15 residues. With V trimmed by 2 bases and J by 2 bases, 6 bases remained unmatched. Germline loops: CDR1 SGHRS, CDR2 YFSETQ. This chain's CDR3 is CASSFSRGVNTEAFF. The CDR3 DNA follows: TGCGCCAGCAGCTTCTCCAGGGGGGTAAACACTGAAGCTTTCTTT.

The V gene is TRBV7-9, the J gene TRBJ1-2; D gene unclear. Trimming removed 1 base at V and 7 bases at J, with 7 bases between. Per the germline V gene, CDR1 is SEHNR and CDR2 is FQNEAQ (reference sequence). This CDR3 has 12 amino acids. The CDR3 is CASSLEGSGYTF. The CDR3 DNA sequence: TGTGCCAGCAGCTTAGAAGGGTCTGGCTACACCTTC.

CDR3 coding DNA: TGTGCCATCAGTGGATCAGGGGGTCGTAACTATGGCTACACCTTC. It specifies CAISGSGGRNYGYTF. V and J are TRBV10-3 and TRBJ1-2; 7 bases fit TRBD1. There are 15 residues in the CDR3. Germline CDR1 ENHRY, CDR2 SYGVKD. V lost 4 bases and J lost 1; bases outside the gene matches: 6.